One TCR beta chain is described in this entry. The target antigen is unknown. The CDR3 loop spans 14 amino acids. The germline V gene has CDR1 MNHNS and CDR2 SASEGT. Trimming left V 8 bases short and J 2 bases short, with 16 bases between. Measured with immunoSEQ multiplex PCR; TCRdb has only the in-frame clones, and not every one. The sample holds 6,000 or so clones, about 80% seen once. This sample was included in a study of hypomethylating agent response in myelodysplastic syndrome. Study-level results: Control donors' ages did not match those of MDS patients.

This clonotype was sampled from a human donor with myelodysplastic syndrome. The input for sequencing was bone marrow, taken before or after starting hypomethylating agent treatment for myelodysplastic syndrome (not recorded which). This rearrangement joins TRBV6-1 to TRBJ2-7; D may be TRBD2 (6 bases). CDR3 sequence: CASARPGVPYEQYF. The CDR3 nucleotides read TGTGCCAGCGCCCGCCCGGGAGTCCCCTACGAGCAGTACTTC.